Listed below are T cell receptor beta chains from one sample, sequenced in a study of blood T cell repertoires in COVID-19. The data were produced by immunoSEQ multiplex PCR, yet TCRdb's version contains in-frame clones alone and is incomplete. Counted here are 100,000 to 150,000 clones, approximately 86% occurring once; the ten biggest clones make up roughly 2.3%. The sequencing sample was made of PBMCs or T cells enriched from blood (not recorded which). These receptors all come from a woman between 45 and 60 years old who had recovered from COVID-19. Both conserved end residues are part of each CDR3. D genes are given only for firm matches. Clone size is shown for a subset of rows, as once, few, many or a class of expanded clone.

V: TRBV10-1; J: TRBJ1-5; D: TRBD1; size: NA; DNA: TGCGCCAGCAGCGCGGGACAGGGTAATCAGCCCCAGCATTTT; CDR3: CASSAGQGNQPQHF
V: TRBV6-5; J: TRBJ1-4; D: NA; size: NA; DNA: TGTGCCAGCAGTTACACCCAGGGAAATTTCGAAAAACTGTTTTTT; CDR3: CASSYTQGNFEKLFF
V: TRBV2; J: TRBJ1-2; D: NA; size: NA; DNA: TGTGCCAGCAGTGGTCACAGGGACTATGGCTACACCTTC; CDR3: CASSGHRDYGYTF
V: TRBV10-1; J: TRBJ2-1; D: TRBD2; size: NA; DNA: TGCGCCAGCAGTGACGGCGGGGGAGCCTACAATGAGCAGTTCTTC; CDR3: CASSDGGGAYNEQFF
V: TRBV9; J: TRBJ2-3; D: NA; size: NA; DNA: TGTGCCAGCAGCGTCCTCGGGACTTCGACTAGCACAGATACGCAGTATTTT; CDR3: CASSVLGTSTSTDTQYF
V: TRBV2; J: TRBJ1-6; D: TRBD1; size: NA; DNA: TGTGCCAGCAGTCAGGACAGGGCCCTTAATTCACCCCTCCACTTT; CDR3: CASSQDRALNSPLHF
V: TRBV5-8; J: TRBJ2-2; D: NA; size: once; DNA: TGTGCCAGCAGCCATCGTGGGGGGGCCTACACCGGGGAGCTGTTTTTT; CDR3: CASSHRGGAYTGELFF
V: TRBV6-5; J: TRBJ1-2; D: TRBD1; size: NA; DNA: TGTGCCAGCAGTTACATGACAGGGTATGGCTACACCTTC; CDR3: CASSYMTGYGYTF
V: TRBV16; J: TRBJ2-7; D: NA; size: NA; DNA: TGTGCCAGCAGCCATGGACAGTACTACGAGCAGTACTTC; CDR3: CASSHGQYYEQYF
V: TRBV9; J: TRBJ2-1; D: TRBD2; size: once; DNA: TGTGCCAGCAGCGCTAGCGGGGGTCAGCAGTTCTTC; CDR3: CASSASGGQQFF